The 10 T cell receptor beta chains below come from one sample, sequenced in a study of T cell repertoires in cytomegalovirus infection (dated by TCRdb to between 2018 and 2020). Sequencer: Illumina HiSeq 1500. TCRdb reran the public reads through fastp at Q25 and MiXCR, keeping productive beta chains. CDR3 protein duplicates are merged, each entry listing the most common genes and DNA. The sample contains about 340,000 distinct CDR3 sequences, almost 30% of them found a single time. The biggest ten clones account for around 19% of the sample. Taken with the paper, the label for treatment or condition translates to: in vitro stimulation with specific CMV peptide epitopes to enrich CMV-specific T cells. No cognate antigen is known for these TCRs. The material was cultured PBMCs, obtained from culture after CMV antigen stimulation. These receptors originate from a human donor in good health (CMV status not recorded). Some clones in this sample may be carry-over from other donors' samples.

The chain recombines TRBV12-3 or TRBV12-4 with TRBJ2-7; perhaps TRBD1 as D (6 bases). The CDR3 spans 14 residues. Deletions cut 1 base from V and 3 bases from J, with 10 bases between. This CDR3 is CASSLVGASYEQYF. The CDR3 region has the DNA TGTGCCAGCAGTTTAGTGGGGGCGAGCTACGAGCAGTACTTC.

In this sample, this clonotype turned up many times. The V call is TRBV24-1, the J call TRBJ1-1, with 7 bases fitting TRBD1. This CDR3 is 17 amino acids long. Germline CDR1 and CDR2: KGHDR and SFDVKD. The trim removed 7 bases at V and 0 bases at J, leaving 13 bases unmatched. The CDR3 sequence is CATRVQGNLIMNTEAFF. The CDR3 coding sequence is TGTGCCACCAGAGTACAGGGGAATCTAATTATGAACACTGAAGCTTTCTTT.

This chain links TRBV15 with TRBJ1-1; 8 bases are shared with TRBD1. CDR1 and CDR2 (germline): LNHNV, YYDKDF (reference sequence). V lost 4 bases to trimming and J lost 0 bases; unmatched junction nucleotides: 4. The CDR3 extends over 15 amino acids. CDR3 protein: CATSTRTGMNTEAFF. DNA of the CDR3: TGTGCCACCAGCACCAGGACAGGGATGAACACTGAAGCTTTCTTT.

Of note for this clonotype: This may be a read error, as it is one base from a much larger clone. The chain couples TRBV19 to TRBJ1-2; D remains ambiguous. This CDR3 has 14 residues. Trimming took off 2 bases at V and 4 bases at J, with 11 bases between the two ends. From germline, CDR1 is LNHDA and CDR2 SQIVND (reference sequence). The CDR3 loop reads CASSINDGSYGYTF. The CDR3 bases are TGTGCCAGTAGTATAAACGACGGGAGCTATGGCTACACCTTC.

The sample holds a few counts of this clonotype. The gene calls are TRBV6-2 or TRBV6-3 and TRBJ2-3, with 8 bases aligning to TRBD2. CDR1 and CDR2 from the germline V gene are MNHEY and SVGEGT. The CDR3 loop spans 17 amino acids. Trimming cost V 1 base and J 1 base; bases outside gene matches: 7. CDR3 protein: CASSYFLAGTGTDTQYF. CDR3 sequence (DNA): TGTGCCAGCAGTTACTTTTTAGCGGGGACGGGCACAGATACGCAGTATTTT.

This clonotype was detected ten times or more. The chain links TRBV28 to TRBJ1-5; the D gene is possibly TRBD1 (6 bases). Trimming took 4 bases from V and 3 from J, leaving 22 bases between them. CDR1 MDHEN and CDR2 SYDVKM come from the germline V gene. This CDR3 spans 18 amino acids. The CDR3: CASSSTGYPLLINQPQHF. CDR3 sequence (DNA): TGTGCCAGCAGTTCTACAGGGTACCCCCTCCTCATCAATCAGCCCCAGCATTTT.

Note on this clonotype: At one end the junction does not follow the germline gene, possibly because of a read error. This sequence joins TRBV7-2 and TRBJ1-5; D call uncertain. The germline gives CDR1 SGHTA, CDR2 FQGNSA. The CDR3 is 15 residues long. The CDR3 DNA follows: TGTGCCAGCAGCTCTACACAGAGCGACAATCAGCCCCATCACTTT. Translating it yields CASSSTQSDNQPHHF.

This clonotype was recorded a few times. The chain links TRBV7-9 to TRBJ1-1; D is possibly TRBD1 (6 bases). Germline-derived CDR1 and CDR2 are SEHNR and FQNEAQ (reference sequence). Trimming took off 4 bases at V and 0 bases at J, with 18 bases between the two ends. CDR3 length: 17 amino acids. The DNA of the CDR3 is TGTGCCAGCAGCTCATACAGGGTCTGGAACATGAACACTGAAGCTTTCTTT. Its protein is CASSSYRVWNMNTEAFF.

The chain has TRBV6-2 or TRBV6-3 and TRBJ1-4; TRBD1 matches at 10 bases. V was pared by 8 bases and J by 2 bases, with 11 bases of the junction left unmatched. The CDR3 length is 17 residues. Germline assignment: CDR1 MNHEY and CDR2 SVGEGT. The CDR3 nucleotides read TGTGCCAGCGGTAGCGTCGGGACAGGGGTTACTAATGAAAAACTGTTTTTT. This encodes CASGSVGTGVTNEKLFF.

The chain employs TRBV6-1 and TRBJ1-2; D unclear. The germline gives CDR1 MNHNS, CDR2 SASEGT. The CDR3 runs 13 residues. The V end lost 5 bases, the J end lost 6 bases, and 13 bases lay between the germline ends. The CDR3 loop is CASSLSPANGYTF. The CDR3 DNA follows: TGTGCCAGCAGTCTCTCCCCCGCTAATGGCTACACCTTC.